The 17 T cell receptor beta chains given below trace back to one sample, sequenced in a study of shared clonotypes between healthy human individuals (dated by TCRdb to about 2020). The method was the immunoSEQ multiplex PCR assay. TCRdb carries this immuneACCESS record with in-frame sequences only. Its versions omit some clonotypes, under half of them owing to an unresolved V gene in the studies checked, with the rest unexplained. This sample holds millions of clones; approximately 95% were observed only once. The top ten clones comprise 0.39% of the sample. The material sequenced was naive CD4+ T cells from PBMCs. The sample's cell subset or site label, in plain terms: CD45RA+ positively selected. These TCRs come from a young man in good health. Some clones in this sample may be carry-over from other donors' samples.

This sequence joins TRBV9 and TRBJ2-1; D is possibly TRBD1 (6 bases). The CDR3 totals 16 residues. Germline V gene sequence: CDR1 SGDLS, CDR2 YYNGEE. V was trimmed by 3 bases and J by 2 bases, leaving 15 bases between them. Here the CDR3 reads CASSARGEGAYNEQFF. The CDR3 DNA follows: TGTGCCAGCAGCGCCCGCGGCGAGGGGGCCTACAATGAGCAGTTCTTC.

To note about this clone: The same CDR3 can be traced to other DNA sequences in this sample. V usage is TRBV5-1 and J usage is TRBJ2-1, with 7 nucleotides matching TRBD2. CDR1 SGHRS and CDR2 YFSETQ come from the germline V gene. This CDR3 has 16 residues. V lost 0 bases, J lost 0 bases, and 3 bases stayed unmatched. The DNA of the CDR3 is TGCGCCAGCAGCTTGGGCGGCGGGAGCTCCTACAATGAGCAGTTCTTC. It is translated as CASSLGGGSSYNEQFF.

This rearrangement joins TRBV28 to TRBJ1-1, with 11 nucleotides matching TRBD1. The CDR3 has 15 residues. Losses at the gene ends were 5 bases for V and 8 bases for J; bases not matched to a gene: 10. Germline V gives CDR1 MDHEN, CDR2 SYDVKM. CDR3 loop: CASSAPGQGGAEAFF. The CDR3 region has the DNA TGTGCCAGCAGTGCACCGGGACAGGGGGGGGCAGAAGCTTTCTTT.

V usage is TRBV29-1 and J usage is TRBJ2-5; D uncertain. Germline V lookup: CDR1 SQVTM, CDR2 ANQGSEA. CDR3 length equals 13 residues. Trimming stripped 3 bases from V and 2 bases from J, with 10 bases between. The CDR3 sequence is CSVDGWSQETQYF. Written as DNA, the CDR3 is TGCAGCGTTGATGGGTGGTCTCAAGAGACCCAGTACTTC.

The V and J genes are TRBV11-3 and TRBJ2-3; tentatively, D is TRBD1 or TRBD2 (5 bases each). CDR3 size: 15 residues. CDR1 and CDR2 (germline): SGHNT, YENEEA. V lost 3 bases and J 3 bases, leaving 13 bases between the germline ends. For the CDR3, the DNA is TGTGCCAGCAGCTTTGGGGCAGGGAGAACAGATACGCAGTATTTT. It specifies CASSFGAGRTDTQYF.

V usage is TRBV18 and J usage is TRBJ2-3; 9 nucleotides line up with TRBD2. CDR3 length: 16 amino acids. The germline gives CDR1 KGHSH, CDR2 LQKENI. J was trimmed by 4 bases and V by 3 bases; bases with no gene match: 8. CDR3 nucleotides: TGTGCCAGCTCACCGTTCCCAGCGGGAGGAGCAGATACGCAGTATTTT. Translating gives CASSPFPAGGADTQYF.

This chain connects TRBV9 to TRBJ2-7; 8 nucleotides agree with TRBD2. The J segment lost 4 bases and the V segment lost 4 bases, leaving 13 bases of the junction unmatched. CDR3 length: 16 amino acids. Per germline, CDR1 SGDLS and CDR2 YYNGEE. The CDR3 DNA reads as TGTGCCAGCAGCCCCCGGACGGGCGGGGGGTCGTACGAGCAGTACTTC. Its translation: CASSPRTGGGSYEQYF.

The chain carries TRBV2 and TRBJ1-2, with D unresolved. V dropped 7 bases and J dropped 3 bases, with 18 bases sitting between them. Per the germline V gene, CDR1 is SNHLY and CDR2 is FYNNEI. This CDR3 comprises 15 residues. This CDR3 reads CASNPRGAGYYGYTF. CDR3 DNA sequence: TGTGCCAGCAACCCGAGAGGCGCGGGGTACTATGGCTACACCTTC.

This clone was observed a few times. This CDR3 is also generated by other DNA sequences in the sample. This chain uses TRBV30 with TRBJ1-3; D call uncertain. Germline lookup yields CDR1 GTSNPN and CDR2 SVGIG (reference sequence). This CDR3 contains 14 residues. The V end lost 0 bases, the J end lost 1 base, and 7 bases lay between the germline ends. The CDR3 DNA follows: TGTGCCTGGAGTGTAGGCGTATCTGGAAACACCATATATTTT. Residues: CAWSVGVSGNTIYF.

This chain links TRBV2 with TRBJ1-2; D ambiguous. This CDR3 spans 11 amino acids. CDR1 and CDR2 (germline): SNHLY, FYNNEI. V was pared by 5 bases and J by 8 bases, with 9 bases between. CDR3 residues: CASSPQAGYTF. DNA of the CDR3: TGTGCCAGCAGTCCCCAGGCCGGCTACACCTTC.

This sequence joins TRBV7-2 and TRBJ1-3; D is undetermined. CDR3 length equals 13 residues. The V gene's germline CDR1 is SGHTA and CDR2 FQGNSA. V was pared by 1 base and J by 4 bases, with 5 bases between. CDR3 residues: CASSLEWGNTIYF. The DNA of the CDR3 is TGTGCCAGCAGCTTAGAATGGGGAAACACCATATATTTT.

The gene calls are TRBV25-1 and TRBJ1-3; no clear D gene. CDR1 is MGHDK and CDR2 is SYGVNS in the germline V gene. V was trimmed by 1 base and J by 0 bases, leaving 7 bases between them. The CDR3 spans 15 residues. The CDR3 DNA reads TGTGCCAGCAGTGAATGGGATTCCTCTGGAAACACCATATATTTT. Translation: CASSEWDSSGNTIYF.

This chain joins TRBV13 and TRBJ2-5, with 11 bases lining up with TRBD2. V lost 3 bases to trimming and J lost 5 bases; unmatched junction nucleotides: 2. The CDR3 length is 14 residues. CDR1 and CDR2 (germline): PRHDT, FYEKMQ (reference sequence). CDR3 sequence: CASSFLAGGETQYF. The CDR3 region has the DNA TGTGCCAGCAGCTTCCTAGCGGGAGGTGAGACCCAGTACTTC.

This rearrangement joins TRBV9 to TRBJ1-5; the D is unclear. The CDR3 length is 14 residues. The germline V gene encodes CDR1 SGDLS and CDR2 YYNGEE. Trimming pared 0 bases from V and 3 bases from J, leaving 7 bases between. CDR3 coding DNA: TGTGCCAGCAGCGTAGGGCACTACAATCAGCCCCAGCATTTT. Translated, it gives CASSVGHYNQPQHF.

V usage is TRBV28 and J usage is TRBJ2-5; no clear D. V gave up 3 bases and J gave up 0 bases, with 11 bases separating them. The CDR3 totals 15 residues. CDR1 is MDHEN and CDR2 is SYDVKM in the germline V gene. The CDR3 loop reads CASSLGSSYQETQYF. The CDR3 nucleotides are TGTGCCAGCAGTTTGGGCAGTTCGTACCAAGAGACCCAGTACTTC.

The genes are TRBV19 and TRBJ2-3, with TRBD2 identical over 12 bases. Unmatched junction bases numbered 3, after V lost 4 bases and J lost 1 base. Germline loops: CDR1 LNHDA, CDR2 SQIVND (reference sequence). The CDR3 extends over 16 amino acids. CDR3 region: CASSRRLAGGTDTQYF. The CDR3 DNA is TGTGCCAGTAGTAGAAGACTAGCGGGAGGCACAGATACGCAGTATTTT.

This clone has just a few counts. The chain joins TRBV27 to TRBJ1-1; D remains ambiguous. This CDR3 is built from 14 residues. The V and J ends lost 4 bases and 0 bases respectively, with 9 bases between them. Germline CDR1 MNHEY, CDR2 SMNVEV (reference sequence). The CDR3 region is CASSSGRMNTEAFF. The DNA of the CDR3 is TGTGCCAGCAGTTCCGGACGGATGAACACTGAAGCTTTCTTT.